These T cell receptor beta chains were read from a single sample in a study of blood T cell repertoires in COVID-19. Profiling relied on immunoSEQ multiplex PCR, and the TCRdb table lists in-frame clones only, not all of them. This sample carries around 220,000 clones, about 91% of them seen once, and the ten largest clones take 14% to 15%. Sequencing used PBMCs or T cells enriched from blood (not recorded which). The receptors originated from a woman between 50 and 59 years old with acute COVID-19. The CDR3 runs from the conserved cysteine through the conserved F or W. The D gene is left open where the match is weak. Part of the rows lack a size; the others show once, few, many or a class for expanded clones.

v_call	j_call	clone_size	d_call	cdr3_nt	cdr3_aa
TRBV12-3/TRBV12-4	TRBJ1-1	.	.	TGTGCCAGCAGCCTAAGAGTTGAAGCTTTCTTT	CASSLRVEAFF
TRBV7-8	TRBJ1-1	.	TRBD1	TGTGCCAGCAGCTTCGGGCGGCAGGGGGGCACTGAAGCTTTCTTT	CASSFGRQGGTEAFF
TRBV28	TRBJ2-1	.	.	TGTGCCAGCAGTCTCCGTCAGGGGTCGACCTACAATGAGCAGTTCTTC	CASSLRQGSTYNEQFF
TRBV7-9	TRBJ2-3	.	TRBD2	TGTGCCAGCAGCCGACATAATAGCGGGAGGGGTGATACGCAGTATTTT	CASSRHNSGRGDTQYF
TRBV7-2	TRBJ2-1	.	TRBD2	TGTGCCAGCAGCCCGGGACTACCCTACAATGAGCAGTTCTTC	CASSPGLPYNEQFF
TRBV6-2/TRBV6-3	TRBJ1-5	.	TRBD1	TGTGCCAGCAGTTACGACAGGGGGGACAATCAGCCCCAGCATTTT	CASSYDRGDNQPQHF
TRBV5-4	TRBJ1-5	once	.	TGTGCCAGTAGAGCCCTTCTACGAAGCAATCAGCCCCAGCATTTT	CASRALLRSNQPQHF
TRBV9	TRBJ1-3	.	.	TGTGCCAGCAGCCCTAGCGGGAGCTCTGGAAACACCATATATTTT	CASSPSGSSGNTIYF
TRBV28	TRBJ1-3	.	.	TGTGCCGATCAACAGGGTCGGAAGGGAAACACCATATATTTT	CADQQGRKGNTIYF
TRBV18	TRBJ1-1	.	.	TGTGCCAGCTCACCAAGTCCGGGGAACACTGAAGCTTTCTTT	CASSPSPGNTEAFF
TRBV5-1	TRBJ2-5	few	TRBD2	TGCGCCAGCAGCTTTAGCGGGATGGGAGAGACCCAGTACTTC	CASSFSGMGETQYF